This TCR beta chain was identified during a study of shared clonotypes between healthy human individuals. The CDR3 covers 14 residues. V lost 0 bases to trimming and J lost 4 bases, with 8 bases between them. Germline loops: CDR1 PRHDT, CDR2 FYEKMQ (reference sequence). Terminally differentiated effector memory CD45RA+ cells were excluded by CCR7 positive selection of CD45RO-negative cells. Clones were read by immunoSEQ multiplex PCR, and TCRdb kept only the in-frame ones, dropping some. Of about 2.1 million clones listed, approximately 92% are singletons. The clonotype was recovered from a man younger than 30 in good health. Some clones in this sample may be carry-over from other donors' samples. Sequenced: naive CD8+ T cells from PBMCs. The rearrangement uses TRBV13 and TRBJ2-3, with TRBD2 as a possible D gene (5 bases). The CDR3 sequence: CASSLGAGPDTQYF. The CDR3 DNA is TGTGCCAGCAGCTTAGGCGCGGGTCCAGATACGCAGTATTTT.